This T cell receptor (beta chain) was recovered during a study of regulatory T cells in long-lasting Graves disease. Study-level points and caveats: Gene preferences differed: TRBV28, TRBJ1-2, TRBJ2-5 in persistent cases.

As concerns this clonotype: Its matching antigen is unknown. This could be a read error, since a much larger clone is one nucleotide away.

The authors built TCR beta libraries using iRepertoire HTBI primers and Arm-PCR of CDR3 regions. Each CDR3 protein gets one entry after TCRdb re-called the multiplex PCR reads with MiXCR. The sample lists roughly 420,000 distinct CDR3 sequences, about 15% occurring once. This CDR3 has 15 residues. The V gene's germline CDR1 is SGHTA and CDR2 FQGNSA. Described time point: newly diagnosed GD, antithyroid drugs for less than 3 months. The TCR library was made from RNA extracted from PBMCs. In addition, the sample was reused for a study of T cells in Graves' hyperthyroidism and ophthalmopathy.

The sample here was peripheral blood mononuclear cells (PBMCs), taken at new diagnosis, from a patient treated with antithyroid drugs. This sequence was found in a woman aged 50 to 60 with Graves disease. The V call is TRBV7-2, the J call TRBJ2-3, with 9 bases that match TRBD2. The assigned J gene may be wrong: the sequence end matches TRBJ2-1 better. CDR3 coding DNA: TGTGCCAGCAAGACTGGCGGGAGGGCGGGGAGTGAGCAGTTCTTC. It is translated as CASKTGGRAGSEQFF.